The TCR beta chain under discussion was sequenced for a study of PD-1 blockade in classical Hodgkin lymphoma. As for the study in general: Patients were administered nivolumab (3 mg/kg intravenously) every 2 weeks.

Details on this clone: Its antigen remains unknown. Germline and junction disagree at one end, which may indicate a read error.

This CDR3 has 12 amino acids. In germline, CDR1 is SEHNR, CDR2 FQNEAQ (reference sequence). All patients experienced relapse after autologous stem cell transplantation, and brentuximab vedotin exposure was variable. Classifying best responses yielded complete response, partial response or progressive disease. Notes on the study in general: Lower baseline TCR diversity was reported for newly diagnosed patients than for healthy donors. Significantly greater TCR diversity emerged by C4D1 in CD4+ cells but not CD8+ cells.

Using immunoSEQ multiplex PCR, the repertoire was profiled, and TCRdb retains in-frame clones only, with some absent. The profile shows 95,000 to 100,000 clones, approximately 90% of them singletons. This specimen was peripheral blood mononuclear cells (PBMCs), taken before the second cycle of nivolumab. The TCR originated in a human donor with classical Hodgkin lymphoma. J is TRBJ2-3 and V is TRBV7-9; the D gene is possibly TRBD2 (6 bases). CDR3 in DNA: TGTGCCAGCAGCGCCCACGGGCTAGCGTTGGATTTT. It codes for CASSAHGLALDF.